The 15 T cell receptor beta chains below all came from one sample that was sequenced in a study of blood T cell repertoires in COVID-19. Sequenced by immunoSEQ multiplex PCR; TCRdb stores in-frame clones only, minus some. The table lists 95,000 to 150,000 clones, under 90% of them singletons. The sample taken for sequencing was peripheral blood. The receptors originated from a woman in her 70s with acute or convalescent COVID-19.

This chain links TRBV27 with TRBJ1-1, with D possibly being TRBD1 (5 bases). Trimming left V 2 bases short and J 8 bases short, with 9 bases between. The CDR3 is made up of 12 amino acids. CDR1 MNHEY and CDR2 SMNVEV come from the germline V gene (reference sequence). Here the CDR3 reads CASSLRAGEAFF. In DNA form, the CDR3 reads TGTGCCAGCAGTTTACGGGCAGGGGAAGCTTTCTTT.

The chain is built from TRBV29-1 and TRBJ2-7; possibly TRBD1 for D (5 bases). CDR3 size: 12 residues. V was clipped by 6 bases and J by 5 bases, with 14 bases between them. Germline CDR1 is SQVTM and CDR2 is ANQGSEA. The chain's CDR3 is CSVADSSNEQYF. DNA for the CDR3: TGCAGCGTGGCAGACAGTTCAAACGAGCAGTACTTC.

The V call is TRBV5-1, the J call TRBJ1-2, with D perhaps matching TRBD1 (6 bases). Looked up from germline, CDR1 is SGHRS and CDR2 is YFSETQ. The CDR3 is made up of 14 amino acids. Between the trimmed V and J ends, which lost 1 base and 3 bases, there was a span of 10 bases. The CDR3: CASSLTGNDYGYTF. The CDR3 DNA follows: TGCGCCAGCAGCTTGACAGGGAACGACTATGGCTACACCTTC.

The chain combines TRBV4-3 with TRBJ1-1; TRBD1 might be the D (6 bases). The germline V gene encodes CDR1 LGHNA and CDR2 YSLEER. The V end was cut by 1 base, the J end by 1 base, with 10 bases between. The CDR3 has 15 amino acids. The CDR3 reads CASSQASQGNTEAFF. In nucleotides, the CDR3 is TGCGCCAGCAGCCAAGCTTCACAGGGGAACACTGAAGCTTTCTTT.

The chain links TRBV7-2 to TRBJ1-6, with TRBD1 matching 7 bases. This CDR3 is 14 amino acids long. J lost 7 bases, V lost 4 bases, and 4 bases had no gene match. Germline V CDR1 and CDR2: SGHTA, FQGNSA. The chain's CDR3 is CASSSTGRNSPLHF. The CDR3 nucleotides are TGTGCCAGCAGCTCGACAGGGAGGAATTCACCCCTCCACTTT.

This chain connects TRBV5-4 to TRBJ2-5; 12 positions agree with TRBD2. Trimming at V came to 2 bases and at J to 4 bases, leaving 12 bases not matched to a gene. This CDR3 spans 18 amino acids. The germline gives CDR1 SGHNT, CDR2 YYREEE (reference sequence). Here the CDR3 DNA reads TGTGCCAGCAGCTTTTTTAAAATGACTAGCGGGGGTGGAGAGACCCAGTACTTC. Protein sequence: CASSFFKMTSGGGETQYF. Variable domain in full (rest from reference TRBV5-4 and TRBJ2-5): ETGVTQSPTHLIKTRGQQVTLRCSSQSGHNTVSWYQQALGQGPQFIFQYYREEENGRGNFPPRFSGLQFPNYSSELNVNALELDDSALYLCASSFFKMTSGGGETQYFGPGTRLLVL.

The CDR3 DNA reads TGTGCCAGCAGCTCCCCCGGGAGCTACAATGAGCAGTTCTTC. Its protein is CASSSPGSYNEQFF. This chain uses TRBV11-1 with TRBJ2-1; D might be TRBD2 (6 bases). The V gene's germline CDR1 is SGHAT and CDR2 FQDESV (reference sequence). The CDR3 length is 14 residues. Trimming removed 4 bases from V and 3 bases from J, with 10 bases in between.

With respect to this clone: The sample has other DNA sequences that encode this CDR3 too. The CDR3: CASSLGGTNEKLFF. In DNA, the CDR3 is TGTGCCAGCAGCTTGGGGGGGACTAATGAAAAACTGTTTTTT. The chain joins TRBV7-2 to TRBJ1-4; TRBD1 is a possible D gene (5 bases). Per germline, CDR1 SGHTA and CDR2 FQGNSA. The CDR3 contains 14 residues. V was shortened by 3 bases and J by 2 bases, with 7 bases between the two germline ends.

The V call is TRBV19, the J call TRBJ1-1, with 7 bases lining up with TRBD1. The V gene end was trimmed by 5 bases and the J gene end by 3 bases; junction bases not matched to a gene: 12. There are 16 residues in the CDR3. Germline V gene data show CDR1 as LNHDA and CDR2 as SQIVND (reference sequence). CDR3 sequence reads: CASSDLRGRGDTEAFF. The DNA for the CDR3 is TGTGCCAGTAGTGACCTAAGGGGGCGCGGGGACACTGAAGCTTTCTTT. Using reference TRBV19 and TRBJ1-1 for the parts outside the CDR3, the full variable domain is DGGITQSPKYLFRKEGQNVTLSCEQNLNHDAMYWYRQDPGQGLRLIYYSQIVNDFQKGDIAEGYSVSREKKESFPLTVTSAQKNPTAFYLCASSDLRGRGDTEAFFGQGTRLTVV.

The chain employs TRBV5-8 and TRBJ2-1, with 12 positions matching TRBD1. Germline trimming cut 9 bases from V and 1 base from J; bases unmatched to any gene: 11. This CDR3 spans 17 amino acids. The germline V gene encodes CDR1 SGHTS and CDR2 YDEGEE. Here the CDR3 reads CANTGTGGQSSYNEQFF. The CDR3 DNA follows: TGTGCCAACACCGGGACAGGGGGCCAAAGTTCCTACAATGAGCAGTTCTTC.

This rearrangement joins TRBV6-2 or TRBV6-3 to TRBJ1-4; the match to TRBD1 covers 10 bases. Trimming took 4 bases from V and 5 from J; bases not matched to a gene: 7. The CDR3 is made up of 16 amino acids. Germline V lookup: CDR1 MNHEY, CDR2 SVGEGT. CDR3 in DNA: TGTGCCAGCAGTTTTGGGTGGGGACAGGGGAATGAAAAACTGTTTTTT. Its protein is CASSFGWGQGNEKLFF.

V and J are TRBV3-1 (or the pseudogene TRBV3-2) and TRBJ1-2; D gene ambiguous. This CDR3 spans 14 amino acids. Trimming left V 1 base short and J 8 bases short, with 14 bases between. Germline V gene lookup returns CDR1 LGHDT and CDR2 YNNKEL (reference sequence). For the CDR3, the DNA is TGTGCCAGCAGCCAAGCTAGGAGGGTAGGAGGCTACACCTTC. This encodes CASSQARRVGGYTF.

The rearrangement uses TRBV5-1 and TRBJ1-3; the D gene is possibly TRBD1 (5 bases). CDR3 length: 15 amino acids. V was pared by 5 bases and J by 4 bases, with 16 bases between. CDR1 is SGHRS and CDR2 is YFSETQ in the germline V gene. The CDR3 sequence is CASRPAGGAGNTIYF. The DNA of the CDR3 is TGCGCCAGCAGACCGGCAGGAGGGGCGGGAAACACCATATATTTT.

The CDR3 DNA follows: TGCAGCGTTGAGAGAGCTCAGACAGGGGCTGATGGCTACACCTTC. Its translation: CSVERAQTGADGYTF. The chain carries TRBV29-1 and TRBJ1-2, with 8 bases identical to TRBD1. The CDR3 length is 15 residues. Trimming took 3 bases from V and 6 from J; bases not matched to a gene: 12. Per germline, CDR1 SQVTM and CDR2 ANQGSEA. Combining the CDR3 with reference TRBV29-1 and TRBJ1-2 gives the whole variable domain SAVISQKPSRDICQRGTSLTIQCQVDSQVTMMFWYRQQPGQSLTLIATANQGSEATYESGFVIDKFPISRPNLTFSTLTVSNMSPEDSSIYLCSVERAQTGADGYTFGSGTRLTVV.

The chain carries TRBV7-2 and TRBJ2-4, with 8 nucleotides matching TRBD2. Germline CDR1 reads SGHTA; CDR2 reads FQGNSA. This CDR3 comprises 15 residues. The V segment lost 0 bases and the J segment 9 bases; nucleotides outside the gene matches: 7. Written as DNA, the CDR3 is TGTGCCAGCAGCTTAGCGGCCGGGGGGGAGAGCATTCAGTACTTC. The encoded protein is CASSLAAGGESIQYF.